This passage covers 15 T cell receptor beta chains from one sample sequenced in a study of T-cell memory formation after mild COVID-19. A single record per CDR3 protein comes from TCRdb applying MiXCR to the 5' RACE reads. This sample has about 390,000 distinct CDR3 sequences, with roughly 15% found just once. The sample taken for sequencing was PBMCs or a T cell subset sorted from them (not recorded which). All receptors derive from a man younger than 30 who had mild COVID-19 (a few samples of this study predate the infection). Cell type and time point are not known.

Ten or more counts support this clonotype. The chain uses TRBV5-1 and TRBJ2-5; D tentatively reads TRBD1 or TRBD2 (5 bases each). The ends were cut back, 4 bases at V and 1 base at J, with 14 bases in the middle. Germline V lookup: CDR1 SGHRS, CDR2 YFSETQ. The CDR3 contains 15 residues. CDR3 DNA sequence: TGCGCCAGCAGCCTGACCGGGGCCATCCAAGAGACCCAGTACTTC. Amino acid sequence: CASSLTGAIQETQYF.

This clonotype was seen a handful of times. The conserved phenylalanine or tryptophan is not found at the CDR3 terminus, so this likely reflects a read error. The DNA is omitted, as the CDR3 cannot be located on it reliably, and the CDR3 follows TCRdb's listing. The chain carries TRBV1 and TRBJ2-7. TRBV1 is marked as a pseudogene. From its first to its last residue, the CDR3 has 8 amino acids. The CDR3 is CTSSQDKG.

The gene calls are TRBV3-1 and TRBJ2-1, with 12 bases aligning to TRBD2. Germline V gene data show CDR1 as LGHDT and CDR2 as YNNKEL (reference sequence). Trimming cost V 3 bases and J 6 bases; bases outside gene matches: 9. The CDR3 has 17 residues. CDR3 region: CASSHQLAGGLSNEQFF. CDR3 coding DNA: TGTGCCAGCAGCCACCAACTAGCGGGGGGCCTGAGCAATGAGCAGTTCTTC.

CDR3 sequence reads: CAISEIRTDSPLHF. The CDR3 DNA reads TGTGCCATCAGTGAGATCCGGACCGATTCACCCCTCCACTTT. The chain recombines TRBV10-3 with TRBJ1-6; D gene ambiguous. This CDR3 region has 14 residues. Trimming left V 2 bases short and J 8 bases short, with 10 bases between. Germline V gene data show CDR1 as ENHRY and CDR2 as SYGVKD.

V is TRBV20-1 and J is TRBJ1-6, with D uncertain. Germline V gene data show CDR1 as DFQATT and CDR2 as SNEGSKA (reference sequence). The CDR3 covers 16 residues. The V end lost 1 base, the J end lost 2 bases, and 12 bases lay between the germline ends. The DNA for the CDR3 is TGCAGTGCTAGAGCTAGGGCAGCAACCTATAATTCACCCCTCCACTTT. Protein: CSARARAATYNSPLHF.

The chain joins TRBV5-3 to TRBJ2-6, with 7 bases matching TRBD1. TRBV5-3 has ORF status, its function being uncertain. The V gene end was trimmed by 2 bases and the J gene end by 0 bases; junction bases not matched to a gene: 5. The CDR3 length is 17 residues. The CDR3 here is CARSFDRVRSGANVLTF. The CDR3 DNA follows: TGTGCCAGAAGCTTCGACAGGGTCCGCTCTGGGGCCAACGTCCTGACTTTC.

This rearrangement joins TRBV5-4 to TRBJ1-1, with 12 nucleotides matching TRBD1. Germline V gene data show CDR1 as SGHNT and CDR2 as YYREEE (reference sequence). Trimming took 4 bases from V and 6 from J; bases not matched to a gene: 10. The CDR3 length is 16 residues. CDR3 sequence (DNA): TGTGCCAGCAGCCGGGACAGGGGGCGAACAGCGGCTGAAGCTTTCTTT. Translated, it gives CASSRDRGRTAAEAFF.

This clonotype was observed at least ten times. The V and J genes are TRBV20-1 and TRBJ2-2, with a tentative D call TRBD2 (6 bases). Germline loops: CDR1 DFQATT, CDR2 SNEGSKA (reference sequence). The CDR3 loop spans 15 amino acids. The V and J ends lost 0 bases and 6 bases respectively, with 14 bases between them. CDR3 protein: CSARDPSGVAGELFF. The CDR3 DNA reads as TGCAGTGCTAGAGATCCTTCGGGGGTGGCCGGGGAGCTGTTTTTT.

Only a few counts were recorded for this clonotype. This chain joins TRBV25-1 and TRBJ2-1, with D tentatively TRBD1 (5 bases). The CDR3 is 15 residues long. Germline V gene lookup returns CDR1 MGHDK and CDR2 SYGVNS. The V end was cut by 4 bases, the J end by 4 bases, with 14 bases between. The CDR3 sequence: CASSAGNGIYNEQFF. DNA of the CDR3: TGTGCCAGCAGTGCAGGGAACGGAATATACAATGAGCAGTTCTTC.

This clonotype was seen ten or more times. The chain is built from TRBV4-1 and TRBJ1-5; possible D gene TRBD1, 6 bases. Germline lookup yields CDR1 MGHRA and CDR2 YSYEKL. V lost 0 bases and J lost 7, with 13 bases in between. The CDR3 is made up of 15 amino acids. DNA of the CDR3: TGCGCCAGCAGCCAAGAGGTGACAGGCGAACAGCCCCAGCATTTT. It encodes CASSQEVTGEQPQHF.

In nucleotides, the CDR3 is TGCGCCAGCAGCCCCGGCTGGGGGGTGCAAGAGACCCAGTACTTC. It specifies CASSPGWGVQETQYF. The J gene is TRBJ2-5, the V gene TRBV4-3; D possibly corresponds to TRBD2 (6 bases). The germline gives CDR1 LGHNA, CDR2 YSLEER. The CDR3 runs to 15 residues. V was trimmed by 4 bases and J by 2 bases, leaving 14 bases between them.

This clonotype was observed at least ten times. The CDR3, as DNA: TGTGCCAGCAGTTTGGGCCCTATCTACGAGCAGTACTTC. The encoded protein is CASSLGPIYEQYF. The V call is TRBV12-3 or TRBV12-4, the J call TRBJ2-7, with D unresolved. The CDR3 covers 13 residues. V was pared by 3 bases and J by 3 bases, with 9 bases between.

The chain links TRBV12-3 or TRBV12-4 to TRBJ2-5; 9 positions match TRBD2. After removal of 6 bases from V and 5 bases from J, the junction contained 7 bases not matched to a gene. The CDR3 contains 14 residues. The CDR3 sequence: CASSQQTSGETQYF. CDR3 DNA: TGTGCCAGCAGCCAACAGACTAGCGGTGAGACCCAGTACTTC.

This chain joins TRBV20-1 and TRBJ1-5; D call uncertain. The germline V gene encodes CDR1 DFQATT and CDR2 SNEGSKA (reference sequence). V lost 1 base and J lost 0, with 7 bases in between. The CDR3 sequence is 14 residues long. The CDR3 region is CSARVPDSNQPQHF. Here the CDR3 DNA reads TGCAGTGCTAGAGTCCCAGATAGCAATCAGCCCCAGCATTTT.

This chain joins TRBV7-2 and TRBJ1-1; 10 bases align to TRBD1. Trimming cost V 4 bases and J 10 bases; bases outside gene matches: 6. Germline assignment: CDR1 SGHTA and CDR2 FQGNSA. The length of the CDR3 is 13 residues. This chain's CDR3 is CASSYRDRGAAFF. The CDR3 DNA is TGTGCCAGCAGCTACCGGGACAGGGGCGCAGCTTTCTTT.